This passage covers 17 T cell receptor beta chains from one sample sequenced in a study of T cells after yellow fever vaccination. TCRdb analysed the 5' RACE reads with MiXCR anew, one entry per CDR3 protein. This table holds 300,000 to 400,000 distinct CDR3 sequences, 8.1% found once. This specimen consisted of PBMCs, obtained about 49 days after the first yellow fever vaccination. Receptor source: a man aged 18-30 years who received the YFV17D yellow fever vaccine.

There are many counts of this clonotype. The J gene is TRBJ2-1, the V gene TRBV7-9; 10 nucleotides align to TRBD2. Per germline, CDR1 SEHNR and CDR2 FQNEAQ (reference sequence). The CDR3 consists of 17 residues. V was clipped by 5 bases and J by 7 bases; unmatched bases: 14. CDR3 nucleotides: TGTGCCAGCAGCCACCTGAGGGGGCTAGCGGGGGTGAATGAGCAGTTCTTC. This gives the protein CASSHLRGLAGVNEQFF. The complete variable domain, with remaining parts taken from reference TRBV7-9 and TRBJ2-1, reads DTGVSQNPRHKITKRGQNVTFRCDPISEHNRLYWYRQTLGQGPEFLTYFQNEAQLEKSRLLSDRFSAERPKGSFSTLEIQRTEQGDSAMYLCASSHLRGLAGVNEQFFGPGTRLTVL.

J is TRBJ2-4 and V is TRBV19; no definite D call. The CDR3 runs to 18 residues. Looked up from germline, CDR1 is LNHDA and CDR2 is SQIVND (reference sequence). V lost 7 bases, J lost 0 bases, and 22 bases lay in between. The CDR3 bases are TGTGCCAGTACCTGGCAGCTCGAATGGGGTGTAGCCAAAAACATTCAGTACTTC. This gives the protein CASTWQLEWGVAKNIQYF.

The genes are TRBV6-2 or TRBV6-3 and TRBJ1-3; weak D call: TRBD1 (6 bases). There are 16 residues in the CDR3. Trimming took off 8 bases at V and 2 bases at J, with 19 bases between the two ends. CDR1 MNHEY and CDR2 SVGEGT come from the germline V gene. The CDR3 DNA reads TGTGCCAGCGAAACCCCCCGGGGGCCAACTGGAAACACCATATATTTT. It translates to CASETPRGPTGNTIYF.

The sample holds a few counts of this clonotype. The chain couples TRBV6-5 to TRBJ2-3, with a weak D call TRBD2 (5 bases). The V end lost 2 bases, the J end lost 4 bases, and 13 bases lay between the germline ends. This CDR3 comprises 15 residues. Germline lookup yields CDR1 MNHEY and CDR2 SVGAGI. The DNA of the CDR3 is TGTGCCAGCAGTTACACGGGGTCTCGTTCAGATACGCAGTATTTT. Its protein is CASSYTGSRSDTQYF.

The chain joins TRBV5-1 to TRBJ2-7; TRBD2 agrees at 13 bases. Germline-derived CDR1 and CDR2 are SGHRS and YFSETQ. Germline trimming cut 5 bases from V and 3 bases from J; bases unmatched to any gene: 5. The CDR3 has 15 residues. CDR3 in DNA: TGCGCCAGCAGAAGACTAGCGGGGGGCTTCTACGAGCAGTACTTC. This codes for CASRRLAGGFYEQYF.

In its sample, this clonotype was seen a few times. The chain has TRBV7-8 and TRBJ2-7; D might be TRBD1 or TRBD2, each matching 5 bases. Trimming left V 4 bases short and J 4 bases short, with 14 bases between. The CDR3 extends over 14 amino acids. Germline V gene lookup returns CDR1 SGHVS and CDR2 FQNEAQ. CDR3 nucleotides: TGTGCCAGCAGCTCCAACAGTTGGGGGTACGAGCAGTACGTC. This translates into CASSSNSWGYEQYV.

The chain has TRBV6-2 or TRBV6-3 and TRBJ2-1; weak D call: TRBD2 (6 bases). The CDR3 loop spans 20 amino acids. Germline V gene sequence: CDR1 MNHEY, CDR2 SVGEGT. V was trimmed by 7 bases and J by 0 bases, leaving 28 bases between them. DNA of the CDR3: TGTGCCAGCACCCCGGCCCCGGGACGGGGTTCCGGGGGCTCCTACAATGAGCAGTTCTTC. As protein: CASTPAPGRGSGGSYNEQFF.

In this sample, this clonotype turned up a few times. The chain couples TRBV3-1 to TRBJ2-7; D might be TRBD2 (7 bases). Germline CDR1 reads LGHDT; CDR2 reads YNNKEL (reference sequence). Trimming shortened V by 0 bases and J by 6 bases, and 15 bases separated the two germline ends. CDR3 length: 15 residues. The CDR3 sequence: CASSQDVRGRVEQYV. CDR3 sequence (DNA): TGTGCCAGCAGCCAAGATGTGCGGGGGCGGGTCGAGCAGTACGTC.

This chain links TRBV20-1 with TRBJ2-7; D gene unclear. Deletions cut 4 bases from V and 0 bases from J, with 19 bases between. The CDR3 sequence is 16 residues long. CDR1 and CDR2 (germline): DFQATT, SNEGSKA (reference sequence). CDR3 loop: CSATERRGISSYEQYF. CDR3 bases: TGCAGTGCTACCGAAAGGCGAGGCATCAGCTCCTACGAGCAGTACTTC.

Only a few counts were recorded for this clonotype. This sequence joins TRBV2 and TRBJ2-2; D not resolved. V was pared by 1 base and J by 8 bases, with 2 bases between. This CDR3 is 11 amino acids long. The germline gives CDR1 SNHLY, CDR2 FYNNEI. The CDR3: CASSEVGELFF. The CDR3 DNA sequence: TGTGCCAGCAGTGAAGTTGGGGAGCTGTTTTTT.

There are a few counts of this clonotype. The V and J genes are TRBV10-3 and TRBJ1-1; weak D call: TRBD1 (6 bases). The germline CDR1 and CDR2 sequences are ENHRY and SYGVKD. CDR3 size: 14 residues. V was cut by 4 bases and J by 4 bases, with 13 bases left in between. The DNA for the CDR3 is TGTGCCATCAGTGTGGGCACAGGGTCCACTGAAGCTTTCTTT. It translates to CAISVGTGSTEAFF.

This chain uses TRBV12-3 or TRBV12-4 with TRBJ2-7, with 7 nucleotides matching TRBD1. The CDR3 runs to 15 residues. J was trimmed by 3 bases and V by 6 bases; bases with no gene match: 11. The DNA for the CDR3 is TGTGCCAGCAGGATAGGGACAGAGGCTTACTACGAGCAGTACTTC. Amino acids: CASRIGTEAYYEQYF.

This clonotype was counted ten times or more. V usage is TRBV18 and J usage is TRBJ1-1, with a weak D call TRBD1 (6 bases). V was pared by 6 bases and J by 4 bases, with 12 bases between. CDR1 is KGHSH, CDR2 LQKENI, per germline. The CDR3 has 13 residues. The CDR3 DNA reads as TGTGCCAGCTCCAGCGGAGGGGGCACTGAAGCTTTCTTT. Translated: CASSSGGGTEAFF.

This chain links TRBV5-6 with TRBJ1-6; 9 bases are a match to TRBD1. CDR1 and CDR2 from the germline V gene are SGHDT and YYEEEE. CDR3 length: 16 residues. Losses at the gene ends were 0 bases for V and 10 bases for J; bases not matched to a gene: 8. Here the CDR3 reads CASSLAGTGRGSPLHF. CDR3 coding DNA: TGTGCCAGCAGCTTGGCTGGGACAGGGCGGGGGTCACCCCTCCACTTT. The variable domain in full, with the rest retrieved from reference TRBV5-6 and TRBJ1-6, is DAGVTQSPTHLIKTRGQQVTLRCSPKSGHDTVSWYQQALGQGPQFIFQYYEEEERQRGNFPDRFSGHQFPNYSSELNVNALLLGDSALYLCASSLAGTGRGSPLHFGNGTRLTVT.

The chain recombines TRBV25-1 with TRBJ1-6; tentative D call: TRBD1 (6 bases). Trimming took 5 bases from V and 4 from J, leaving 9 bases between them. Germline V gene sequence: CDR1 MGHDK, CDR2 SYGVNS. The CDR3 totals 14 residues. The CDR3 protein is CASSLGGYNSPLHF. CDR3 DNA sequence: TGTGCCAGCAGTTTAGGGGGGTATAATTCACCCCTCCACTTT.

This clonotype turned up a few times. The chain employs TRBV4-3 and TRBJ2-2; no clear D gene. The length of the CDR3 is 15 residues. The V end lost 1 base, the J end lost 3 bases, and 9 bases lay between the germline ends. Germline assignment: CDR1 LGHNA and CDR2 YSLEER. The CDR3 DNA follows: TGCGCCAGCAGCCAAGTGAAGGCTGACACCGGGGAGCTGTTTTTT. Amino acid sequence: CASSQVKADTGELFF.

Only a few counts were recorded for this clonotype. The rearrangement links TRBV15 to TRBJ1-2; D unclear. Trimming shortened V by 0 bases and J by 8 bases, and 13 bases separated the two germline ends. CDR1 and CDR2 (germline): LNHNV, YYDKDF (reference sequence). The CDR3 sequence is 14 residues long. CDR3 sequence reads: CATSRDVAARGYTF. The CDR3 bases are TGTGCCACCAGCAGAGATGTGGCAGCGAGAGGCTACACCTTC.